Listed here is a single T cell receptor beta chain. This CDR3 region has 16 residues. CDR1 is DFQATT, CDR2 SNEGSKA, per germline (reference sequence). V was clipped by 2 bases and J by 0 bases, with 14 bases between them. These data come from a study of CD8 T cells in ankylosing spondylitis. TCRdb analysed the 5' RACE reads with MiXCR anew, one entry per CDR3 protein. In the table there are 300,000 to 350,000 distinct CDR3 sequences, around 21% of which are singletons. This sequence was found in a female donor with ankylosing spondylitis or in good health (not recorded which). The chain employs TRBV20-1 and TRBJ2-1; no clear D gene. Sequencing used blood, either unsorted or a sorted T cell fraction (not recorded which). The CDR3 spells CSARSASLSSYNEQFF. As DNA, the CDR3 is TGCAGTGCTAGATCTGCTTCCTTGAGCTCCTACAATGAGCAGTTCTTC.